The clone carrying this TCR beta chain was seen more than once but under ten times. The antigen is undetermined. Per germline, CDR1 SGHVS and CDR2 FQNEAQ. With V trimmed by 3 bases and J by 4 bases, 9 bases remained unmatched. The length of the CDR3 is 16 residues. Researchers amplified the TCR beta CDR3 regions from RNA transcripts. A set of HTBI primers served as the primers for a first-round RT-PCR of the TCR CDR3. Via MiXCR, TCRdb re-called the multiplex PCR reads, giving one row per CDR3 protein. The table includes just over 550,000 distinct CDR3 sequences, about 45% detected once. This entry is derived from a study of T cells in Graves' hyperthyroidism and ophthalmopathy. Study-level findings and limits: Most thyroid clonotypes expanded above 0.001 were also detected in blood.

Diagnostic decisions used clinical symptoms, serum thyroxine and TRAb, thyroid ultrasound and orbital computed tomography. The sequenced material came from peripheral blood or thyroid tissue (not recorded which). The V call is TRBV7-8, the J call TRBJ1-5, with 7 positions matching TRBD1. This TCR was recovered from a woman aged 18-29 years with Graves' hyperthyroidism. CDR3 nucleotide sequence: TGTGCCAGCAGCTTTTCTTCCGTACAGGGGAATCAGCCCCAGCATTTT. Protein product: CASSFSSVQGNQPQHF.